These T cell receptor beta chains were read from a single sample in a study of shared clonotypes between healthy human individuals. The table came from immunoSEQ multiplex PCR; TCRdb's copy has only in-frame clones and leaves some out. The profile shows about 2.3 million clones, around 90% of them singletons. Sequencing was carried out using naive CD4+ T cells from PBMCs. Source of these receptors: a man in his late teens or twenties in good health. Some clones in this sample may be carry-over from other donors' samples. The CDR3 runs from the conserved cysteine through the conserved F or W. The D gene is left open where the match is weak. Rows give clone size only sometimes, using once, few, many, or a class for an expanded clone.

size,J,D,V,DNA,CDR3
NA,TRBJ2-5,NA,TRBV11-3,TGTGCCAGCAGCCCCGGGGCAGAAGAGACCCAGTACTTC,CASSPGAEETQYF
NA,TRBJ2-7,TRBD1,TRBV6-5,TGTGCCAGCAGTTATCATTCCGGACAGGGGATTTGGGAGCAGTACTTC,CASSYHSGQGIWEQYF
NA,TRBJ1-1,TRBD1,TRBV6-5,TGTGCCAGCAGTTCAAGACAGGGGGTGGTGGGAACTGAAGCTTTCTTT,CASSSRQGVVGTEAFF
NA,TRBJ1-2,NA,TRBV28,TGTGCCAGCAGTCTACGCTCGGGGAATGGCTACACCTTC,CASSLRSGNGYTF
NA,TRBJ2-1,TRBD2,TRBV6-1,TGTGCCAGCGGGAGGGATTCCTACAATGAGCAGTTCTTC,CASGRDSYNEQFF
NA,TRBJ1-2,NA,TRBV6-5,TGTGCCAGCAGTAGTCAGGGTCGGTATGGCTACACCTTC,CASSSQGRYGYTF
few,TRBJ1-1,NA,TRBV11-2,TGTGCCAGCAGCCCAACCTACACTGAAGCTTTCTTT,CASSPTYTEAFF
once,TRBJ2-5,TRBD2,TRBV9,TGTGCCAGCAGCTTAGCGGGAGTTGAGACCCAGTACTTC,CASSLAGVETQYF
NA,TRBJ2-7,TRBD2,TRBV5-1,TGCGCCAGCAGCTTAAATAGCGGGAGCGGGTACGAGCAGTACTTC,CASSLNSGSGYEQYF
NA,TRBJ1-1,NA,TRBV7-9,TGTGCCAGCAGCCTCGGACAGAACACTGAAGCTTTCTTT,CASSLGQNTEAFF
NA,TRBJ2-2,NA,TRBV5-1,TGCGCCAGCAGCACGATGACACGTACGAACACCGGGGAGCTGTTTTTT,CASSTMTRTNTGELFF
NA,TRBJ2-3,TRBD1,TRBV4-2,TGTGCCAGCAGCCAACTAAGGCAGGGGGGCACAGATACGCAGTATTTT,CASSQLRQGGTDTQYF
NA,TRBJ2-1,NA,TRBV4-1,TGCGCCAGCAGCCAAGAAGGTCCGGCAGGGAGATACAATGAGCAGTTCTTC,CASSQEGPAGRYNEQFF
NA,TRBJ1-2,TRBD1,TRBV19,TGTGCCAGTAGTATATTTGGCCAGGGGGGGTCCTATGGCTACACCTTC,CASSIFGQGGSYGYTF
NA,TRBJ1-3,NA,TRBV25-1,TGTGCCAGCATGGCAGCTTTCTCTGGAAACACCATATATTTT,CASMAAFSGNTIYF
NA,TRBJ2-5,TRBD2,TRBV2,TGTGCCAGCCAATTCCCAGCGGGAGGCCCAAGCGGGACCCAGTACTTC,CASQFPAGGPSGTQYF
NA,TRBJ2-2,NA,TRBV5-1,TGCGCCAGCAGCGCCATACAGGGCCCCGGGGAGCTGTTTTTT,CASSAIQGPGELFF
NA,TRBJ1-5,TRBD1,TRBV6-6,TGTGCCAGCAGACATGACAGGGGGCTCGTGGATCAGCCCCAGCATTTT,CASRHDRGLVDQPQHF
NA,TRBJ1-1,NA,TRBV4-1,TGCGCCAGCAGCCAAGGCCCAGGCGCGGGTAGGACTGAAGCTTTCTTT,CASSQGPGAGRTEAFF
once,TRBJ1-5,NA,TRBV7-3,TGTGCCAGCAGCTCCGGGGTAGATCAGCCCCAGCATTTT,CASSSGVDQPQHF
NA,TRBJ2-7,NA,TRBV30,TGTGCCTGGTGCCCCCGGGCTAAGGGTCCCTACGAGCAGTACTTC,CAWCPRAKGPYEQYF
NA,TRBJ1-2,TRBD1,TRBV28,TGTGCCAGCAGCTATGGACAGGGCGGCTACACCTTC,CASSYGQGGYTF
NA,TRBJ1-2,TRBD1,TRBV29-1,TGCAGCTTTAAACAGGGGGCCAACTATGGCTACACCTTC,CSFKQGANYGYTF
once,TRBJ1-1,NA,TRBV28,TGTGCCAGCAGTTTAACTGATTCACAGAGCTTT,CASSLTDSQSF
NA,TRBJ1-5,TRBD1,TRBV7-2,TGTGCCAGCAGCTTAAGTAACAGGGGTGATCAGCCCCAGCATTTT,CASSLSNRGDQPQHF
NA,TRBJ2-7,NA,TRBV5-4,TGTGCCAGCAGCTTGGGGACCCAGATGGAGCAGTACTTC,CASSLGTQMEQYF
NA,TRBJ2-1,TRBD1,TRBV4-2,TGTGCCAGCAGCCAAGATGAGGGGGCAGTTGAGCAGTTCTTC,CASSQDEGAVEQFF
NA,TRBJ2-7,NA,TRBV28,TGTGCCAGCAGTTTAGGGGGCGGGGCATACGAGCAGTACTTC,CASSLGGGAYEQYF
once,TRBJ1-4,NA,TRBV29-1,TGCAGCGCAGGACAGTTAGGGGTTAGTGGTGAAAAACTGTTTTTT,CSAGQLGVSGEKLFF
NA,TRBJ1-3,NA,TRBV28,TGTGCCAGCAGTTTGAAAGGAACCATATATTTT,CASSLKGTIYF
NA,TRBJ1-4,NA,TRBV6-1,TGTGCCAGCAGTGAAGGAGGTGGGGGTTTCTTTGAAAAACTGTTTTTT,CASSEGGGGFFEKLFF
NA,TRBJ1-3,NA,TRBV9,TGTGCCAGCAGCGGGCAGGGGCTTGGAAACACCATATATTTT,CASSGQGLGNTIYF
NA,TRBJ2-3,TRBD2,TRBV6-1,TGTGCCAGCACCGCGGGACTAGTGGCAGATACGCAGTATTTT,CASTAGLVADTQYF
NA,TRBJ2-3,NA,TRBV5-4,TGTGCCAGCAGCACCATCTCTCCGCAAGATACGCAGTATTTT,CASSTISPQDTQYF
NA,TRBJ1-6,NA,TRBV2,TGTGCCAGCAGGGGGAGTAATTCACCCCTCCACTTT,CASRGSNSPLHF
few,TRBJ1-2,NA,TRBV23-1,TGCGCCAGCAGTCAATCGGGAGCCGGTGGCTACACCTTC,CASSQSGAGGYTF
NA,TRBJ2-3,NA,TRBV7-3,TGTGCCAGCAGCCCCCATCCAGGGTCGGCAGATACGCAGTATTTT,CASSPHPGSADTQYF
NA,TRBJ2-7,NA,TRBV7-2,TGTGCCAGCAGCTTAGCTTTCTGGGACGAGCAGTACTTC,CASSLAFWDEQYF
NA,TRBJ2-5,TRBD1,TRBV5-5,TGTGCCAGCACCCAAGGCGGGACAGGGATAGAGACCCAGTACTTC,CASTQGGTGIETQYF
NA,TRBJ2-7,TRBD1,TRBV6-6,TGTGCCAGCAGTTACTCCCGACAGGGGACCTACGAGCAGTACTTC,CASSYSRQGTYEQYF